The clone carrying this T cell receptor (beta chain) was observed once. This sample was included in a study of blood T cell repertoires in COVID-19. Across the whole study: Some COVID-19 samples were acute and others convalescent; all came from the United States, Italy and Spain. Sample material is recorded as cDNA or gDNA derived from T cells, B-cell-depleted T cells, or PBMCs.

Data came from immunoSEQ multiplex PCR; TCRdb stores just in-frame clones and leaves some out. Of about 59,000 clones detected, about 70% appear once; the ten largest clones hold around 13%. Sequencing was carried out using peripheral blood. The sequence was collected from a woman aged 70-85 years with acute or convalescent COVID-19.

The CDR3 spells CATGPRRGRDGELFF. CDR3 DNA sequence: TGTGCCACCGGGCCGCGGCGGGGCAGGGACGGGGAGCTGTTTTTT. The J gene is TRBJ2-2, the V gene TRBV24-1; D possibly corresponds to TRBD2 (6 bases). Trimming removed 9 bases from V and 7 bases from J, with 20 bases in between. This CDR3 is built from 15 residues. Looked up from germline, CDR1 is KGHDR and CDR2 is SFDVKD.